The present T cell receptor (beta chain) was sequenced within a study of blood T cell repertoires in COVID-19 (TCRdb year 2020). Regarding the study in general: Collaborator samples came from the United States, Italy and Spain and covered acute and convalescent phases of COVID-19. The prospective study material was composed of cDNA or gDNA derived from T cells, B-cell-depleted T cells, or PBMCs. The dataset comprised deeply sampled blood TCRbeta repertoires from subjects exposed to, actively infected with, or recovered from COVID-19. The repertoires were released in a freely available public database meant as a resource for research on the immune response to SARS-CoV-2. The samples were drawn from the first 160 participants of the ongoing ImmuneRACE study and from some 1,300 subjects provided by 6 global collaborators. The sample metadata nearly always contained a de-identified subject ID, COVID-19 status, age in years and sex. Where available, HLA class I and class II types were obtained from metadata supplied by the sample provider rather than from assay-based typing.

TCRbeta CDR3 regions were amplified from genomic DNA using the immunoSEQ Assay, a bias-controlled multiplex PCR. On the authors' methods: Nucleated cell counts per sample were estimated from amplification of reference gene primers within the assay. To quantify the absolute abundance of each unique TCRbeta CDR3 rearrangement, sequence reads were collapsed and filtered. For each sample, productive Simpson clonality was calculated by taking the square root of Simpson's diversity index across productive rearrangements. Imported from immuneACCESS, the table was reduced by TCRdb to in-frame sequences with V and J called. These copies leave out some clones; in studies compared against another copy, an unresolved V gene accounts for under half, and the cause of the remainder is not known. V and J calls and clone size are given by that table; D and trimming were obtained from the DNA. The sample table holds around 70,000 clones, of which about four fifths were seen once. The top ten constitute over 35% of the sample.

The CDR3, from cysteine to phenylalanine, totals 13 residues. Only the CDR3 DNA is retained, 39 bases long and in frame from the first base. Clipping removes 5 bases from V and 7 bases from J, with 5 as the unmatched junction base count. As to this clone: What antigen it recognizes has not been identified. Per-base qualities were not stored, and no clone one base away is much larger.

The collaborating institutions used their own protocols to collect whole blood in K2EDTA tubes. Collaborator samples were shipped for TCRbeta analysis as frozen whole blood, isolated PBMCs, or DNA extracted from either sample type. General findings and caveats noted by the study authors: The amount of clinical and demographic metadata varied by source and participant and was provided uncurated.

The rearranged chain carries TRBV12-3 or TRBV12-4 and TRBJ1-5, and 7 junctional nucleotides match TRBD1. The clonotype comes from a man between 70 and 80 years old with acute or convalescent COVID-19. Sequenced input: peripheral blood. Read as DNA, the sequence is TGTGCCAGCAGTCCGGGACAGCTCCAGCCCCAGCATTTT. Its translation reads: CASSPGQLQPQHF.